Presented here are 27 T cell receptor beta chains from one specimen sequenced in a study of CD8+ T cells in alopecia areata. Treatment noted: oral pan-JAK inhibitor, 5-10 mg twice daily. cDNA reverse transcribed from extracted RNA served as the sequencing template. TCRdb keeps only in-frame clones here, not all; method: immunoSEQ multiplex PCR. The sample gives under 200,000 clones, approximately 60% of which show up once; 13% to 15% is in the top ten. Sample: CD4+ T cells sorted from blood, taken at week 24, from a patient treated with tofacitinib. These TCRs come from a human donor with alopecia areata.

The chain is built from TRBV15 and TRBJ2-7; 9 nucleotides line up with TRBD1. CDR3 length: 14 amino acids. Looked up from germline, CDR1 is LNHNV and CDR2 is YYDKDF (reference sequence). J gave up 7 bases and V 5 bases, and 9 bases lay outside the gene matches. The CDR3 spells CATSVPGQGEEQYF. The CDR3 DNA is TGTGCCACCAGCGTACCGGGACAGGGTGAGGAGCAGTACTTC.

This clone appeared many times. The rearrangement links TRBV30 to TRBJ1-6; TRBD1 is a possible D gene (5 bases). This CDR3 spans 12 amino acids. Trimming took 3 bases from V and 9 from J, leaving 9 bases between them. The germline V gene has CDR1 GTSNPN and CDR2 SVGIG (reference sequence). The CDR3 protein is CAWSGTASPLHF. The DNA of the CDR3 is TGTGCCTGGAGCGGGACGGCTTCACCCCTCCACTTT.

This clone occurred once. The rearrangement joins TRBV5-1 to TRBJ2-3; 7 bases match TRBD1. The CDR3 contains 15 residues. Germline V gene sequence: CDR1 SGHRS, CDR2 YFSETQ. J gave up 4 bases and V 2 bases, and 7 bases lay outside the gene matches. CDR3 sequence reads: CASSFRGTIPDTQYF. CDR3 DNA: TGCGCCAGCAGCTTCAGGGGGACAATTCCAGATACGCAGTATTTT.

The chain carries TRBV29-1 and TRBJ2-7, with D hard to call. CDR1 is SQVTM and CDR2 is ANQGSEA in the germline V gene. Trimming cost V 7 bases and J 2 bases, with 18 bases left between them. This CDR3 contains 14 residues. CDR3 in DNA: TGCAGCGCCGGTGCGGTCAGGTCCACCTACGAGCAGTACTTC. Residues: CSAGAVRSTYEQYF.

This clone came up a few times. CDR3: CAWSVQGNTIYF. CDR3 bases: TGTGCCTGGAGTGTACAAGGAAACACCATATATTTT. The chain couples TRBV30 to TRBJ1-3; no clear D gene. CDR1 is GTSNPN, CDR2 SVGIG, per germline (reference sequence). V dropped 0 bases and J dropped 4 bases, with 4 bases sitting between them. This CDR3 has 12 amino acids.

V is TRBV19 and J is TRBJ1-1; D gene unclear. Germline V gives CDR1 LNHDA, CDR2 SQIVND (reference sequence). The CDR3 loop spans 11 amino acids. The germline V and J ends were trimmed by 0 bases and 8 bases, with 4 bases remaining between them. The CDR3 DNA reads TGTGCCAGTAGTATAGACCTGGAAGCTTTCTTT. It is translated as CASSIDLEAFF. The variable domain in full, completed from reference TRBV19 and TRBJ1-1, reads DGGITQSPKYLFRKEGQNVTLSCEQNLNHDAMYWYRQDPGQGLRLIYYSQIVNDFQKGDIAEGYSVSREKKESFPLTVTSAQKNPTAFYLCASSIDLEAFFGQGTRLTVV.

This clone has at least ten counts. The chain uses TRBV9 and TRBJ1-1, with D perhaps TRBD1 (5 bases). Germline V CDR1 and CDR2: SGDLS, YYNGEE. This CDR3 has 15 amino acids. V lost 4 bases to trimming and J lost 0 bases, with 13 bases between them. The CDR3 nucleotides read TGTGCCAGCAGCAACGGGCAGGGATTGAACACTGAAGCTTTCTTT. As protein: CASSNGQGLNTEAFF.

This clone was detected a few times. V is TRBV14 and J is TRBJ1-5; D is undetermined. The CDR3 loop spans 13 amino acids. V was pared by 4 bases and J by 2 bases, with 6 bases between. Germline V gene lookup returns CDR1 SGHDN and CDR2 FVKESK. The CDR3 sequence: CASSRSGNQPQHF. DNA of the CDR3: TGTGCCAGCAGCCGCAGTGGCAATCAGCCCCAGCATTTT.

The table lists this clone with a few counts. The chain is built from TRBV29-1 and TRBJ2-7, with D possibly TRBD2 on 7 matching bases. The CDR3 is 12 residues long. Germline-derived CDR1 and CDR2 are SQVTM and ANQGSEA. The V end lost 3 bases, the J end lost 5 bases, and 11 bases lay between the germline ends. The DNA for the CDR3 is TGCAGCGTTGACCGGGGGGCAGACGAGCAGTACTTC. This encodes CSVDRGADEQYF.

V usage is TRBV6-5 and J usage is TRBJ1-2, with D hard to call. V was shortened by 2 bases and J by 5 bases, with 9 bases between the two germline ends. Germline lookup yields CDR1 MNHEY and CDR2 SVGAGI. This CDR3 spans 13 amino acids. Here the CDR3 DNA reads TGTGCCAGCAGTTACAGCCAGAAATATGGCTACACCTTC. This gives the protein CASSYSQKYGYTF.

This clone came up many times. The genes are TRBV11-3 and TRBJ2-2; possibly TRBD2 for D (6 bases). V lost 5 bases to trimming and J lost 6 bases, with 7 bases between them. The CDR3 runs 12 residues. The germline gives CDR1 SGHNT, CDR2 YENEEA. The CDR3 coding sequence is TGTGCCAGCAGCCCGGGGGCCGGGGAGCTGTTTTTT. Its translation is CASSPGAGELFF.

In DNA, the CDR3 is TGTGCCAGCCAACGAGGCTACGAGCAGTACTTC. Protein product: CASQRGYEQYF. V usage is TRBV27 and J usage is TRBJ2-7, with unresolved D. CDR1 and CDR2 (germline): MNHEY, SMNVEV (reference sequence). V lost 8 bases to trimming and J lost 3 bases, with 8 bases between them. The CDR3 runs to 11 residues.

This chain links TRBV6-6 with TRBJ1-6; D ambiguous. The CDR3 consists of 15 residues. V was cut by 6 bases and J by 4 bases, with 13 bases left in between. The germline V gene encodes CDR1 MNHNY and CDR2 SVGAGI (reference sequence). The CDR3 loop is CASSSLTLYNSPLHF. The DNA for the CDR3 is TGTGCCAGCAGCAGCCTAACACTATATAATTCACCCCTCCACTTT.

This chain uses TRBV6-5 with TRBJ2-7, with D unclear. Trimming removed 8 bases at V and 2 bases at J, with 13 bases between. The CDR3 totals 13 residues. Germline CDR1 MNHEY, CDR2 SVGAGI. The CDR3 coding sequence is TGTGCCAGCGGTGGTAGTACGGCCTACGAGCAGTACTTC. Protein sequence: CASGGSTAYEQYF.

The V and J genes are TRBV30 and TRBJ2-3; D is undetermined. Trimming cost V 0 bases and J 2 bases, with 9 bases left between them. The CDR3 is 14 amino acids. Germline-derived CDR1 and CDR2 are GTSNPN and SVGIG (reference sequence). CDR3 residues: CAWSVIQITDTQYF. As DNA, the CDR3 is TGTGCCTGGAGTGTAATACAGATCACAGATACGCAGTATTTT.

This clone was seen a handful of times. This rearrangement joins TRBV29-1 to TRBJ2-5; possible D gene TRBD2, 6 bases. There are 14 residues in the CDR3. Germline-derived CDR1 and CDR2 are SQVTM and ANQGSEA. Deletions cut 2 bases from V and 6 bases from J, with 16 bases between. The CDR3 DNA reads TGCAGCGTTGAACCCGCACTAGCAACAAAGACCCAGTACTTC. Its translation is CSVEPALATKTQYF.

The chain couples TRBV30 to TRBJ1-2, with D possibly matching TRBD1 (5 bases). V was clipped by 3 bases and J by 5 bases, with 13 bases between them. This CDR3 is built from 13 residues. Per germline, CDR1 GTSNPN and CDR2 SVGIG (reference sequence). CDR3 DNA sequence: TGTGCCTGGAGCGTATTTGGGGCGTATGGCTACACCTTC. Amino acids: CAWSVFGAYGYTF.

The chain uses TRBV6-5 and TRBJ2-3; 7 bases match TRBD1. The CDR3 spans 15 residues. The trim removed 5 bases at V and 2 bases at J, leaving 7 bases unmatched. CDR1 and CDR2 (germline): MNHEY, SVGAGI. The CDR3 DNA follows: TGTGCCAGCAGTCGACAGGGACGGACCACAGATACGCAGTATTTT. Protein: CASSRQGRTTDTQYF.

The chain is built from TRBV4-1 and TRBJ2-4; D possibly corresponds to TRBD2 (6 bases). From germline, CDR1 is MGHRA and CDR2 YSYEKL. The ends were cut back, 1 base at V and 6 bases at J, with 16 bases in the middle. There are 16 residues in the CDR3. The CDR3 protein is CASSQAGYGGLNIQYF. As DNA, the CDR3 is TGCGCCAGCAGCCAAGCGGGGTACGGGGGACTAAACATTCAGTACTTC.

A note on this clone: The sample contains more than one DNA sequence encoding this CDR3. The chain recombines TRBV30 with TRBJ2-1; D unresolved. The CDR3 length is 11 residues. V was shortened by 1 base and J by 4 bases, with 2 bases between the two germline ends. Germline V gene sequence: CDR1 GTSNPN, CDR2 SVGIG (reference sequence). The CDR3 DNA sequence: TGTGCCTGGAGTGGTTACAATGAGCAGTTCTTC. This gives the protein CAWSGYNEQFF.

This chain connects TRBV5-1 to TRBJ1-1; D gene ambiguous. Germline lookup yields CDR1 SGHRS and CDR2 YFSETQ. The V end was cut by 0 bases, the J end by 13 bases, with 13 bases between. The CDR3 totals 12 residues. The DNA of the CDR3 is TGCGCCAGCAGCTTGGATGGGCAGACGCATTTCTTT. Its translation is CASSLDGQTHFF. Based on the CDR3 plus reference TRBV5-1 and TRBJ1-1, the full variable domain is KAGVTQTPRYLIKTRGQQVTLSCSPISGHRSVSWYQQTPGQGLQFLFEYFSETQRNKGNFPGRFSGRQFSNSRSEMNVSTLELGDSALYLCASSLDGQTHFFGQGTRLTVV.

This clone was detected only a few times. The CDR3 region is CAWSPPTGSQYF. The CDR3 region has the DNA TGTGCCTGGAGTCCACCGACAGGATCCCAGTACTTC. The V gene is TRBV30, the J gene TRBJ2-7; tentative D call: TRBD1 (6 bases). CDR1 is GTSNPN and CDR2 is SVGIG in the germline V gene (reference sequence). The CDR3 extends over 12 amino acids. V lost 2 bases, J lost 10 bases, and 15 bases lay in between.

This clone was picked up a small number of times. This chain uses TRBV29-1 with TRBJ2-3; 10 bases match TRBD1. V lost 1 base, J lost 5 bases, and 6 bases stayed unmatched. CDR1 SQVTM and CDR2 ANQGSEA come from the germline V gene. The CDR3 length is 15 residues. For the CDR3, the DNA is TGCAGCGTTGAAGGGAGGGACAGGGGTAGAGATACGCAGTATTTT. As protein: CSVEGRDRGRDTQYF.

The CDR3, as DNA: TGTGCCTGGAGTGTATCATACAACCACTATGGCTACACCTTC. Translating it yields CAWSVSYNHYGYTF. This rearrangement joins TRBV30 to TRBJ1-2; D gene ambiguous. This CDR3 comprises 14 residues. Trimming pared 0 bases from V and 3 bases from J, leaving 11 bases between. CDR1 is GTSNPN, CDR2 SVGIG, per germline (reference sequence). The full variable domain, in which reference TRBV30 and TRBJ1-2 provide the parts outside the CDR3, is SQTIHQWPATLVQPVGSPLSLECTVEGTSNPNLYWYRQAAGRGLQLLFYSVGIGQISSEVPQNLSASRPQDRQFILSSKKLLLSDSGFYLCAWSVSYNHYGYTFGSGTRLTVV.

The rearrangement joins TRBV2 to TRBJ2-1; D ambiguous. Looked up from germline, CDR1 is SNHLY and CDR2 is FYNNEI. This CDR3 is built from 18 residues. With 0 bases removed from V and 0 bases from J, the gap between germline ends came to 15 bases. The CDR3 region has the DNA TGTGCCAGCAGTGAAGCGCTTTATACTGGCAACTCCTACAATGAGCAGTTCTTC. It yields the protein CASSEALYTGNSYNEQFF.

Remarks on this clone: The same CDR3 arises from other DNA sequences in this sample as well. This sequence joins TRBV20-1 and TRBJ2-1; the D gene could be TRBD1 or TRBD2 (5 bases each). The CDR3 loop spans 11 amino acids. V shed 3 bases and J shed 6 bases, with 6 bases lying between them. Germline loops: CDR1 DFQATT, CDR2 SNEGSKA (reference sequence). This CDR3 reads CSARRGNEQFF. The CDR3 bases are TGCAGTGCTAGGAGGGGCAATGAGCAGTTCTTC.

Comments on this clone: Other nucleotide sequences from this sample produce the same CDR3. The chain couples TRBV29-1 to TRBJ1-1; possibly TRBD1 for D (5 bases). Looked up from germline, CDR1 is SQVTM and CDR2 is ANQGSEA. This CDR3 contains 13 residues. Deletions cut 3 bases from V and 0 bases from J, with 8 bases between. CDR3 sequence: CSVEGRMNTEAFF. The CDR3 DNA reads TGCAGCGTTGAGGGGCGGATGAACACTGAAGCTTTCTTT.